A single sample gave rise to the 22 T cell receptor beta chains below, sequenced in a study of regulatory T cells in long-lasting Graves disease (dated by TCRdb to about 2021). Receptor libraries were prepared by multiplex PCR. Sequencing was performed on an Illumina HiSeq 4000. TCR beta libraries were built with iRepertoire HTBI primers and Arm-PCR amplification of CDR3 regions. The public reads were run again by TCRdb, first through fastp at Q25 and then through MiXCR, and only productive beta chains were kept. Rows matching on CDR3 protein sequence are summarized as one entry with the most common DNA and genes. For this sample the table gives a few hundred thousand distinct CDR3 sequences, of which approximately 15% were detected only once. The ten most abundant clones make up around a sixth of the sample. This specimen's time point label, interpreted: newly diagnosed GD, antithyroid drugs for less than 3 months. For both TCR sequencing and RNA sequencing, RNA was extracted from PBMCs in TRIzol.

This same sample was also taken into another study, of T cells in Graves' hyperthyroidism and ophthalmopathy.

This specimen consisted of peripheral blood mononuclear cells (PBMCs), obtained at new diagnosis, from a patient treated with antithyroid drugs. These receptors were obtained from a woman aged 45-59 years with Graves disease. Donor details come from another sample of the same person, matched by shared clones.

The sample holds a few counts of this clonotype. A much larger clone is a single base away; this may be a read error. V and J are TRBV11-2 and TRBJ2-7; D is ambiguous. The V gene lost 5 bases and the J gene lost 3 bases, with 14 bases spanning the gap. Germline assignment: CDR1 SGHAT and CDR2 FQNNGV. The CDR3 totals 14 residues. The DNA of the CDR3 is TGTGCCAGCAGCCCACCGGATGGTGTCTACGAGCAGTACTTC. As protein: CASSPPDGVYEQYF.

The rearrangement joins TRBV29-1 to TRBJ1-2, with 7 bases matching TRBD1. The germline CDR1 and CDR2 sequences are SQVTM and ANQGSEA. CDR3 length: 15 amino acids. The V segment lost 5 bases and the J segment 5 bases; nucleotides outside the gene matches: 14. For the CDR3, the DNA is TGCAGCGTTAGAGAAACAGGGGTCGTGCCATATGGCTACACCTTC. Amino acid sequence: CSVRETGVVPYGYTF. Full variable domain (rest looked up from reference TRBV29-1 and TRBJ1-2): SAVISQKPSRDICQRGTSLTIQCQVDSQVTMMFWYRQQPGQSLTLIATANQGSEATYESGFVIDKFPISRPNLTFSTLTVSNMSPEDSSIYLCSVRETGVVPYGYTFGSGTRLTVV.

This clonotype occurred many times. V usage is TRBV18 and J usage is TRBJ2-5, with D possibly TRBD2 on 5 matching bases. The tail of the sequence fits TRBJ2-1 better, so the J call may be wrong. This CDR3 comprises 15 residues. The germline CDR1 and CDR2 sequences are KGHSH and LQKENI. This chain's CDR3 is CASSPMGENYNEQFF. In DNA form, the CDR3 reads TGTGCCAGCTCACCCATGGGAGAGAATTACAATGAGCAGTTCTTC.

The CDR3 bases are TGCGCCAGCAGCCAAGATCCCTCTAGGGTAGGGAGCAATCAGCCCCAGCATTTT. Residues: CASSQDPSRVGSNQPQHF. The genes are TRBV4-1 and TRBJ1-5; no clear D gene. V was trimmed by 0 bases and J by 1 base, leaving 16 bases between them. This CDR3 has 18 amino acids. CDR1 and CDR2 (germline): MGHRA, YSYEKL.

This clonotype came up many times. The rearrangement links TRBV5-8 to TRBJ2-3, with D possibly TRBD1 on 6 matching bases. The germline V gene encodes CDR1 SGHTS and CDR2 YDEGEE. V lost 4 bases to trimming and J lost 0 bases, with 9 bases between them. The CDR3 is 14 residues long. CDR3 protein: CASSTTGSTDTQYF. The CDR3 DNA is TGTGCCAGCAGCACAACAGGGAGCACAGATACGCAGTATTTT.

This clonotype was detected ten times or more. The chain employs TRBV20-1 and TRBJ2-1; TRBD2 matches at 10 bases. Germline loops: CDR1 DFQATT, CDR2 SNEGSKA (reference sequence). The CDR3 runs to 15 residues. The trim removed 3 bases at V and 5 bases at J, leaving 7 bases unmatched. The chain's CDR3 is CSASPGTSANNEQFF. The CDR3 DNA follows: TGCAGTGCTAGCCCCGGGACTAGCGCAAACAATGAGCAGTTCTTC.

This clonotype was observed at least ten times. The chain recombines TRBV10-3 with TRBJ2-1; TRBD2 agrees at 14 bases. From germline, CDR1 is ENHRY and CDR2 SYGVKD. The trim removed 6 bases at V and 7 bases at J, leaving 8 bases unmatched. The CDR3 is 16 amino acids. DNA of the CDR3: TGTGCCATCAGCAAAGCCGGGACTAGCGGGAGTAATGAGCAGTTCTTC. Amino acid sequence: CAISKAGTSGSNEQFF.

This rearrangement joins TRBV19 to TRBJ2-1; tentative D call: TRBD1 (6 bases). There are 14 residues in the CDR3. The ends were cut back, 5 bases at V and 9 bases at J, with 17 bases in the middle. Germline-derived CDR1 and CDR2 are LNHDA and SQIVND (reference sequence). The CDR3 loop is CASSAPGQTIEQFF. The DNA for the CDR3 is TGTGCCAGTAGTGCTCCGGGACAAACCATTGAGCAGTTCTTC. The variable domain in full, with the rest retrieved from reference TRBV19 and TRBJ2-1, is DGGITQSPKYLFRKEGQNVTLSCEQNLNHDAMYWYRQDPGQGLRLIYYSQIVNDFQKGDIAEGYSVSREKKESFPLTVTSAQKNPTAFYLCASSAPGQTIEQFFGPGTRLTVL.

This chain links TRBV20-1 with TRBJ2-7; no reliable D call. The CDR3 consists of 13 residues. Germline-derived CDR1 and CDR2 are DFQATT and SNEGSKA (reference sequence). Between the trimmed V and J ends, which lost 3 bases and 3 bases, there was a span of 12 bases. As DNA, the CDR3 is TGCAGTGCTAGGCGGATTAGTTTCTACGAGCAGTACTTC. Translated: CSARRISFYEQYF.

This clonotype was observed at least ten times. This chain connects TRBV5-6 to TRBJ2-2; D remains unclear. The CDR3 length is 13 residues. V was clipped by 0 bases and J by 6 bases, with 6 bases between them. Looked up from germline, CDR1 is SGHDT and CDR2 is YYEEEE. In DNA, the CDR3 is TGTGCCAGCAGCTTGGTCGGCTCCGGGGAGCTGTTTTTT. Translated, it gives CASSLVGSGELFF.

This chain links TRBV10-2 with TRBJ2-1; 8 nucleotides agree with TRBD2. The CDR3 has 14 amino acids. Germline CDR1 and CDR2: WSHSY and SAAADI. The trim removed 6 bases at V and 8 bases at J, leaving 9 bases unmatched. CDR3 in DNA: TGCGCCAGCAGGGGGACTAGTTCGCGGGATGAGCAGTTCTTC. Protein sequence: CASRGTSSRDEQFF.

The CDR3 protein is CASSLAGTAYEQYF. The CDR3 coding sequence is TGCGCCAGCAGCTTGGCCGGGACAGCCTACGAGCAGTACTTC. This sequence joins TRBV5-1 and TRBJ2-7; 7 bases map to TRBD1. V lost 0 bases, J lost 2 bases, and 2 bases stayed unmatched. CDR3 length: 14 residues. Germline V gives CDR1 SGHRS, CDR2 YFSETQ.

This clonotype was detected ten times or more. Relative to the germline gene, one junction end is altered; a read error may explain this. The CDR3 bases are TGTGCCAGCAGCTTGGGAGCCGCTACGACCACAGATACGCAGTATTTT. This encodes CASSLGAATTTDTQYF. J is TRBJ2-3 and V is TRBV5-1, with D perhaps TRBD2 (5 bases). The CDR3 length is 16 residues. Germline V gives CDR1 SGHRS, CDR2 YFSETQ.

J is TRBJ2-3 and V is TRBV29-1, with TRBD2 matching over 8 bases. CDR1 is SQVTM and CDR2 is ANQGSEA in the germline V gene. V trimming: 0 bases; J trimming: 3 bases; junction bases outside the gene matches: 11. The CDR3 sequence is 17 residues long. The chain's CDR3 is CSVEDGRGGEGTDTQYF. In DNA, the CDR3 is TGCAGCGTTGAAGATGGACGGGGGGGGGAAGGTACAGATACGCAGTATTTT.

The CDR3 sequence is CATSDPANYEQYF. In nucleotides, the CDR3 is TGTGCCACCAGTGATCCGGCGAACTACGAGCAGTACTTC. This rearrangement joins TRBV24-1 to TRBJ2-7; D unresolved. This CDR3 contains 13 residues. CDR1 and CDR2 (germline): KGHDR, SFDVKD. The V end was cut by 3 bases, the J end by 3 bases, with 8 bases between.

This clonotype was counted ten times or more. The chain combines TRBV5-1 with TRBJ1-1, with no clear D. The CDR3 extends over 14 amino acids. Between the trimmed V and J ends, which lost 4 bases and 0 bases, there was a span of 10 bases. Germline V gives CDR1 SGHRS, CDR2 YFSETQ. CDR3 loop: CASSDTRVNTEAFF. In nucleotides, the CDR3 is TGCGCCAGCAGCGATACTAGGGTGAACACTGAAGCTTTCTTT.

This clonotype has a count of ten or more. The chain is built from TRBV7-9 and TRBJ1-2, with no clear D. The ends were cut back, 5 bases at V and 9 bases at J, with 22 bases in the middle. The CDR3 has 15 amino acids. In germline, CDR1 is SEHNR, CDR2 FQNEAQ (reference sequence). The CDR3 loop is CASSQAPGPHDRYTF. CDR3 coding DNA: TGTGCCAGCAGCCAAGCGCCCGGGCCTCATGATCGCTACACCTTC.

This clonotype was recorded at least ten times. The chain couples TRBV2 to TRBJ2-1, with 11 bases identical to TRBD1. V dropped 5 bases and J dropped 6; count of bases not matched to a gene: 6. The CDR3 loop spans 15 amino acids. The germline V gene encodes CDR1 SNHLY and CDR2 FYNNEI. CDR3 coding DNA: TGTGCCAGCAGTCCGGACAGGGGGCTGAGCAATGAGCAGTTCTTC. Translated, it gives CASSPDRGLSNEQFF.

In DNA form, the CDR3 reads TGTGCCAGTAGTAGGTGGGAGCGGGACAATGAGCAGTTCTTC. Protein: CASSRWERDNEQFF. The chain employs TRBV19 and TRBJ2-1, with D possibly matching TRBD2 (6 bases). V dropped 4 bases and J dropped 5 bases, with 12 bases sitting between them. CDR1 is LNHDA, CDR2 SQIVND, per germline (reference sequence). The CDR3 sequence is 14 residues long.

In this sample, this clonotype turned up many times. This chain links TRBV28 with TRBJ1-4, with D perhaps TRBD1 (6 bases). Trimming left V 1 base short and J 5 bases short, with 11 bases between. This CDR3 spans 15 amino acids. Germline V gene sequence: CDR1 MDHEN, CDR2 SYDVKM. The CDR3 is CASSLFRGRNEKLFF. CDR3 in DNA: TGTGCCAGCAGTTTATTCCGGGGGCGGAATGAAAAACTGTTTTTT.

Ten or more counts support this clonotype. The chain has TRBV12-3 or TRBV12-4 and TRBJ2-5; D possibly corresponds to TRBD2 (6 bases). CDR3 length: 15 amino acids. V was pared by 6 bases and J by 5 bases, with 19 bases between. The CDR3 nucleotides are TGTGCCAGCAGCCCCCGACTAGAGCGGAGGGAGACCCAGTACTTC. Its translation is CASSPRLERRETQYF.

This clonotype was seen more than once but under ten times. The chain uses TRBV25-1 and TRBJ1-2; 9 bases agree with TRBD1. J lost 5 bases, V lost 6 bases, and 7 bases had no gene match. The CDR3 sequence is 14 residues long. Germline values: CDR1 MGHDK, CDR2 SYGVNS. The CDR3 sequence: CASSTGGAEYGYTF. The CDR3 coding sequence is TGTGCCAGCAGCACAGGGGGCGCTGAGTATGGCTACACCTTC.